A selection of T cell receptor beta chains follows, all from one sample in a study of shared clonotypes between healthy human individuals. Method: immunoSEQ multiplex PCR; TCRdb's copy keeps in-frame clones and lacks some. This sample carries some 2 million clones, 85% to 95% of them seen once, and the ten largest clones take 0.1% to 0.15%. Sequenced input: naive CD4+ T cells sorted from blood. Receptors were obtained from a man younger than 30 in good health. Both conserved end residues are part of each CDR3. Fields, in order: clone size, V gene, J gene, D gene, CDR3 DNA, CDR3 protein. A D gene is named only where the DNA matches it firmly. Rows may omit the clone size; those that give it use once, few, many or a size class.

>once|TRBV11-2|TRBJ1-2|TRBD1
TGTGCCAGCCGCAGGGGGCAGGGCTACACCTTC
CASRRGQGYTF
>NA|TRBV5-1|TRBJ2-7|TRBD1
TGCGCCAGCAGCTTGAATTCGGGACAGGGGGCTGAGGAGCAGTACTTC
CASSLNSGQGAEEQYF
>NA|TRBV2|TRBJ2-5|NA
TGTGCCAGCTCCTGGACAGAGGGAGAGACCCAGTACTTC
CASSWTEGETQYF
>NA|TRBV5-1|TRBJ2-1|TRBD1
TGCGCCAGCAGCGTGACAGGGATCTCCTACAATGAGCAGTTCTTC
CASSVTGISYNEQFF
>NA|TRBV6-5|TRBJ2-3|NA
TGTGCCAGCAGTCCCCGACCCGGGATCACAGATACGCAGTATTTT
CASSPRPGITDTQYF
>once|TRBV4-1|TRBJ2-2|NA
TGCGCCAGCAGCCCTCCCGGGAACACCGGGGAGCTGTTTTTT
CASSPPGNTGELFF
>NA|TRBV2|TRBJ2-1|TRBD2
TGTGCCAGCAGCCGGTCGGGGGGGCCTGGTGAGCAGTTCTTC
CASSRSGGPGEQFF
>once|TRBV11-2|TRBJ2-7|TRBD2
TGTGCCAGCAGCTCTAGCGGGAGGGCAATCTACGAGCAGTACTTC
CASSSSGRAIYEQYF
>NA|TRBV11-1|TRBJ2-1|NA
TGTGCCAGCAGCGCCCAAAGGGGCTACAATGAGCAGTTCTTC
CASSAQRGYNEQFF
>NA|TRBV6-1|TRBJ2-4|NA
TGTGCCACCTCAGGGCAGGGAGCCAAAAACATTCAGTACTTC
CATSGQGAKNIQYF
>NA|TRBV7-2|TRBJ2-3|TRBD2
TGTGCCAGCAGCACTGGACTAGCGGGGAGCACAGATACGCAGTATTTT
CASSTGLAGSTDTQYF
>NA|TRBV5-4|TRBJ2-3|NA
TGTGCCAGCAGCTTGGTCGTAACCCCCACAGATACGCAGTATTTT
CASSLVVTPTDTQYF
>many|TRBV19|TRBJ1-5|NA
TGTGCCAGTAGTATTGGGGGGCTAGGGCAGCCCCAGCATTTT
CASSIGGLGQPQHF
>few|TRBV5-1|TRBJ1-6|NA
TGCGCCAGCAGCGCCGGACAATTAAATTCACCCCTCCACTTT
CASSAGQLNSPLHF
>NA|TRBV5-1|TRBJ2-1|TRBD2
TGCGCCAGCAGCTCTGGACTAGACTACAATGAGCAGTTCTTC
CASSSGLDYNEQFF
>NA|TRBV7-2|TRBJ1-1|NA
TGTGCCAGCAGCTTAAGGTCGGGACTCAGAAACATGAACACTGAAGCTTTCTTT
CASSLRSGLRNMNTEAFF
>NA|TRBV4-1|TRBJ2-7|NA
TGCGCCAGCAGCCGACGACAGACCTCCTACGAGCAGTACTTC
CASSRRQTSYEQYF
>NA|TRBV7-2|TRBJ1-1|NA
TGTGCCAGCAGCCCCTACCTCGGCTGGGAGAACACTGAAGCTTTCTTT
CASSPYLGWENTEAFF
>NA|TRBV28|TRBJ1-5|NA
TGTGCCAGCAGTTTCTCGGGGGGCATACAGCCCCAGCATTTT
CASSFSGGIQPQHF
>NA|TRBV6-5|TRBJ1-6|NA
TGTGCCAGCAGTCCCAGACGGGCCGAGGGTTCACCCCTCCACTTT
CASSPRRAEGSPLHF
>NA|TRBV6-1|TRBJ2-7|NA
TGTGCCAGCGAGTCTTCCATCTACGAGCAGTACTTC
CASESSIYEQYF
>NA|TRBV5-1|TRBJ2-5|NA
TGCGCCAGCAGCTCCAGGGTACAGGAGACCCAGTACTTC
CASSSRVQETQYF
>NA|TRBV12-5|TRBJ2-7|TRBD1
TGTGCTAGTGGTCCGGGACAGCTTACCTACGAGCAGTACTTC
CASGPGQLTYEQYF
>NA|TRBV18|TRBJ2-7|TRBD1
TGTGCCAGCTCAACCGACAGGGCCTCCTACGAGCAGTACTTC
CASSTDRASYEQYF
>once|TRBV30|TRBJ1-6|TRBD1
TGTGCCTGGAGTCCCCGGGGGACAGGTAATTCACCCCTCCACTTT
CAWSPRGTGNSPLHF
>NA|TRBV7-7|TRBJ2-2|NA
TGTGCTAGCAGCCCGATAGCCGCCGGGGAGCTGTTTTTT
CASSPIAAGELFF
>NA|TRBV10-3|TRBJ2-3|NA
TGTGCCATCAGTGACACTAGCCGAACCACAGATACGCAGTATTTT
CAISDTSRTTDTQYF